This TCR beta chain emerged from a study of shared clonotypes between healthy human individuals (TCRdb year 2020). Regarding the complete study: The cohort comprised two women and a few men aged 18 to 49 years. Per donor, leukapheresis produced somewhere between about 0.94 and 9.5 billion PBMCs. For each donor, CD4 naive and CD4 memory were each given three plates, CD8 naive was given two plates, and CD8 memory was given one plate. To estimate repertoire size and how much clonotype sharing occurs between individuals, the study deeply sequenced the blood TCR repertoires of roughly 5 healthy adults. Libraries were prepared and TCR repertoires were sequenced by different laboratories using diverse techniques, in order to increase sequencing depth and limit assay-specific biases. General study outcomes and caveats: Based on pairwise subsampling, the degree of clonotype sharing among donors was expected to be affected by sequencing depth. Higher generation probabilities were observed for clonotypes shared by all four sorted-subset donors than for non-shared clonotypes. Sampling was restricted to blood, and TCR repertoires in tissues likely differ from the TCR repertoires found in blood. Because the study included a small number of donors, the genetic and exposure-history diversity represented was limited. Rarefaction of sorted-subset datasets indicated incomplete sequencing despite the large sequencing depth. Across a handful of donors, about 5.2% of naive CD4, around 3.3% of naive CD8, 2.3% of memory CD4, and 0.4% to 0.45% of memory CD8 clonotypes were shared. Estimated clonotype richness was generally larger for naive than for memory subsets.

The CDR3 contains 15 residues, cysteine and phenylalanine counted. Kept here is only the CDR3 DNA, which spans 45 bases and is read in frame from base 1. Using the deep immunoSEQ assay, TCR CDR3 regions were amplified from genomic DNA by multiplex PCR. Extracted genomic DNA from each cell subset was distributed evenly across all wells of several immunoSEQ 96-well plates, and each plate was treated as a replicate. For sorted subsets, each replicate PCR was loaded with around 200 ng genomic DNA, equivalent to approximately 33,000 T cell genomes. Purified libraries were quantified with a Qubit 3.0 fluorometer, sized on a Bioanalyzer 2100, and re-quantified with the KAPA Library Quantification kit. A separate single-read 150-cycle Illumina NextSeq 550 flow cell was used to sequence each immunoSEQ 96-well plate. The authors' analysis ran thus. Because the immunoSEQ output held only junctional sequences and lacked quality scores, the filtering could not match the filtering applied to full-length reads. To assign V/J genes and CDR3, sequences were annotated using PyIR, a Python wrapper for IgBLAST v1.9, with IMGT germline references. Reads were removed for weak V/J assignments (E-value above 1e-6), missing CDR3, stop codons, out-of-frame junctions, or ambiguous translated residues. V3J clonotypes were defined as sequences sharing the same inferred V gene, J gene, and CDR3 amino acid sequence. To compute the percentage overlap between repertoires, the number of shared unique clonotypes was divided by the size of the smaller repertoire. Repertoire richness was assessed with RTK rarefaction, the Chao1 estimator, and Recon v2.1 estimates of unobserved clonotypes. For all TCRbeta clonotypes obtained by the gDNA method from a handful of donors, generation probabilities were computed with OLGA. Sourced from immuneACCESS, this table was stored by TCRdb with only in-frame sequences that have V and J called. A share of the clones is absent; for the studies checked, an unresolved V gene accounts for under half, and the remainder has no known explanation. V and J calls and clone size are as listed in that table; D and trimming were resolved from the DNA. The sample profile shows about 2.1 million clones; over 85% of them were found once. Approximately 1.7% of the sample lies in the top ten.

Concerning this clone itself: This clone's antigen is unknown. No quality values exist for individual bases; no much larger clone is one base distant.

CD8 naive samples were obtained by positive selection for CCR7 among CD45RO-negative cells, yielding a CD45RA+CCR7+ population from which TemRA cells were excluded. Donors were healthy HIV-negative adults with no recently reported acute infections or vaccinations. Every donor was a Caucasian adult residing in Nashville, Tennessee, USA. Blood was obtained by leukapheresis, after which PBMCs were separated by Ficoll-Histopaque density gradient centrifugation and cryopreserved in liquid nitrogen vapor phase. Analytical flow cytometry was used to check the purity and quantity of every magnetically sorted T cell population. Genomic DNA was isolated from every sorted fraction and measured by UV absorbance on a Nanodrop 2000c.

The TCR comes from a young man in good health. Some clones in this sample may be carry-over from other donors' samples. The chain links TRBV21-1 with TRBJ1-2. TRBV21-1 is tagged as a pseudogene. The sample was naive CD8+ T cells from PBMCs. Taken with the paper, the label for cell subset or site translates to: CD45RA+CCR7+. The CDR3 here reads CASSRTRRAGVGYTF. The nucleotides read TGTGCCAGCAGCAGAACGAGGAGGGCGGGGGTAGGCTACACCTTC.